The clone carrying this T cell receptor beta chain was observed a handful of times. The antigen remains unidentified. Clones were read by immunoSEQ multiplex PCR, and TCRdb kept only the in-frame ones, dropping some. This table has roughly 63,000 clones, approximately 57% appearing once. This specimen belongs to a study of cytotoxic CD8 clonotypes in ibrutinib-treated CLL. Study in general: Among responders, some 25 were partial and 2 complete; after median roughly 70 months, approximately 15 stayed remitted and approximately 12 progressed.

General study findings and limits: Few clonotypes were public, and these shrank or held steady under treatment.

Germline V lookup: CDR1 GTSNPN, CDR2 SVGIG (reference sequence). After removal of 4 bases from V and 4 bases from J, the junction contained 4 bases not matched to a gene. The CDR3 has 13 amino acids. This specimen was PBMCs, taken after 12 months of ibrutinib treatment. This receptor was identified in a human donor with chronic lymphocytic leukemia. The chain uses TRBV30 and TRBJ2-7; 10 bases align to TRBD2. CDR3 sequence (DNA): TGTGCCTGGACACTAGCGGGACTGTACGAGCAGTACTTC. Protein product: CAWTLAGLYEQYF.